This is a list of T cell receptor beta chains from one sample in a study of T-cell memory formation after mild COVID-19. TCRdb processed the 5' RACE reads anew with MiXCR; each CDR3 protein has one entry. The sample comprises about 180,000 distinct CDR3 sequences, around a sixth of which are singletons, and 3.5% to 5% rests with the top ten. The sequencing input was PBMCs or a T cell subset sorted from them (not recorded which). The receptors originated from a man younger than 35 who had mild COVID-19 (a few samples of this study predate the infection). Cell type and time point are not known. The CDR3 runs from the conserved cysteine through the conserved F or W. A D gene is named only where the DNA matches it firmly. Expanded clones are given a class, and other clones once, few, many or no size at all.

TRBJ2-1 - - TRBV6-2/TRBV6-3 TGTGCCAGCAGTTACTTTCCGACATACAATGAGCAGTTCTTC CASSYFPTYNEQFF
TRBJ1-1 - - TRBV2 TGTGCCAGCAGTGGGGGAGAGGGGAACACTGAAGCTTTCTTT CASSGGEGNTEAFF
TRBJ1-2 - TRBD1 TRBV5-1 TGCGCCAGCAGCTTGTACAGGGGATCGCGGGGCTACACCTTC CASSLYRGSRGYTF
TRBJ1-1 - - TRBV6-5 TGTGCCAGCAGTTACTCGACCAGATTCCCCAAATCCGCTGAAGCTTTCTTT CASSYSTRFPKSAEAFF
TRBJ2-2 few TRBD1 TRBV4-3 TGCGCCAGCAGCCATAAGATCAACGCAGGGGGATATACCGGGGAGCTGTTTTTT CASSHKINAGGYTGELFF
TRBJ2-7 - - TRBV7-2 TGTGCCAGCAGCGCGGGACTCCTGAGCTCCTACGAGCAGTACTTC CASSAGLLSSYEQYF
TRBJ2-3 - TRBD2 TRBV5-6 TGTGCCAGCAGCTTAAGCGGGGCCGGAGATACGCAGTATTTT CASSLSGAGDTQYF
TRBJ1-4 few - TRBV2 TGTGCCAGCAGTGTCGATCAGGGTGTTGAAAAACTGTTTTTT CASSVDQGVEKLFF
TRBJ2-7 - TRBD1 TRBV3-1 TGTGCCAGCAGCCAAGTTGGCAGGGGGTACGAGCAGTACTTC CASSQVGRGYEQYF
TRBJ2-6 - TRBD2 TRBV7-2 TGTGCCAGCATCCCCCGGGGGGGCTACGGGGCCAACGTCCTGACTTTC CASIPRGGYGANVLTF
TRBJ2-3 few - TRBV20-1 TGCAGTGCTCCTCGGCCCCCTGCTGTTACGCAGTATTTT CSAPRPPAVTQYF
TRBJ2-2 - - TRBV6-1 TGTGCCAGCAGTGTTTTAACCGGGGAGCTGTTTTTT CASSVLTGELFF
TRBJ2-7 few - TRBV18 TGTGCCAGCTCAACTCCAGGCGCTCCTCGTGAGCAGTACTTC CASSTPGAPREQYF
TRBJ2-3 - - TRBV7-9 TGTGCCGGCGTTGAGAGGCTGGCTAAAGATACGCAGTATTTT CAGVERLAKDTQYF
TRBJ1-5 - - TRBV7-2 TGTGCCAGCAGCCACAGGGTTCAGCCCCAGCATTTT CASSHRVQPQHF
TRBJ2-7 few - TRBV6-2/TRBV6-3 TGTGCCAGCAGGCCCACCGGGACCCGCCTCTCCTACGAGCAGTACTTC CASRPTGTRLSYEQYF
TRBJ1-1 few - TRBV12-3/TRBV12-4 TGTGCCAGCAGTTTGGGACACGCGAACACTGAAGCTTTCTTT CASSLGHANTEAFF
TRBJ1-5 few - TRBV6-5 TGTGCCAGCAGCCGGGACGGGCCTTTTGGAAATCAGCCCCAGCATTTT CASSRDGPFGNQPQHF
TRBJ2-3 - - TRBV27 TGTGCCAGCAGTTTATGGGGGGCCACAGATACGCAGTATTTT CASSLWGATDTQYF
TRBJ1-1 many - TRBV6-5 TGTGCCAGCAGTTACGTACTTGGCCTGCGCAAAGCTTTCTTT CASSYVLGLRKAFF